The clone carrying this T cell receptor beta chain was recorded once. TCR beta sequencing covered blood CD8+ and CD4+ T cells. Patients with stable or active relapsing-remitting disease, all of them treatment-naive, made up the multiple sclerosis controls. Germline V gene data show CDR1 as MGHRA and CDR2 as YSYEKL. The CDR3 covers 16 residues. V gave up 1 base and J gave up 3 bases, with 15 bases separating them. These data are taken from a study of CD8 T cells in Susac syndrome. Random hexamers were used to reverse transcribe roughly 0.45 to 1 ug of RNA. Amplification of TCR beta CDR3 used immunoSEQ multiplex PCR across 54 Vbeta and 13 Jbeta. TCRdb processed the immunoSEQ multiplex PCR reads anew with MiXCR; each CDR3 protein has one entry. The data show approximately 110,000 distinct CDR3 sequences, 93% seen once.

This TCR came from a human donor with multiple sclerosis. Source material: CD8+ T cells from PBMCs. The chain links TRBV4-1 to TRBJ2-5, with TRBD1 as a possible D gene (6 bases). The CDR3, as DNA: TGCGCCAGCAGCCAAGCGACGACAGGAGCCAAAGAGACCCAGTACTTC. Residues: CASSQATTGAKETQYF.